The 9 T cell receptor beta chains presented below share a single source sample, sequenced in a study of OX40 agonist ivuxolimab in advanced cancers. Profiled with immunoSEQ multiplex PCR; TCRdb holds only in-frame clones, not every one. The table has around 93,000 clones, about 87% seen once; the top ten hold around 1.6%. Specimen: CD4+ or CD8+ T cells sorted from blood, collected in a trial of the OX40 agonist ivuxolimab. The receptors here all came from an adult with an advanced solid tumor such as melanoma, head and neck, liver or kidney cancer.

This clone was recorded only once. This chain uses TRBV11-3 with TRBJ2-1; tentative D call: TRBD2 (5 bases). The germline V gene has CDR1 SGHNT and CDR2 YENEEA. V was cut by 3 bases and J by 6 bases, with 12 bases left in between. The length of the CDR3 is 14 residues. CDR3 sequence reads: CASSLRTSGNEQFF. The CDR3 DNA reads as TGTGCCAGCAGCTTGAGAACTAGTGGCAATGAGCAGTTCTTC.

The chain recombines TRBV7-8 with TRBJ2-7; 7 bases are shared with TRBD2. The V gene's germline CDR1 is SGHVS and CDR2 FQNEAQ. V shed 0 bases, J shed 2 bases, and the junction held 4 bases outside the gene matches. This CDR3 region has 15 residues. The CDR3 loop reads CASSLAASGPYEQYF. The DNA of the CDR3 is TGTGCCAGCAGCTTAGCGGCTAGCGGACCCTACGAGCAGTACTTC.

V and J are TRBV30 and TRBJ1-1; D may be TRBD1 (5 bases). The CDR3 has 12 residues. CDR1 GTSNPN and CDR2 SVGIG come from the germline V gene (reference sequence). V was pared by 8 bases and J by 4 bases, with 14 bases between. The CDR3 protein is CARRGLGTEAFF. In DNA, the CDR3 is TGTGCCCGGCGGGGCTTGGGCACTGAAGCTTTCTTT.

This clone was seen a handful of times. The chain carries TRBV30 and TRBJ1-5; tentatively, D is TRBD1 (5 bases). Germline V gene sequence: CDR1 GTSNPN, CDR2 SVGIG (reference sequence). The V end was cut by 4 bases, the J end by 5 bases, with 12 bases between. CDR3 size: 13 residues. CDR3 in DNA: TGTGCCTGGACCCCGCGGGGGGATCAGCCCCAGCATTTT. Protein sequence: CAWTPRGDQPQHF.

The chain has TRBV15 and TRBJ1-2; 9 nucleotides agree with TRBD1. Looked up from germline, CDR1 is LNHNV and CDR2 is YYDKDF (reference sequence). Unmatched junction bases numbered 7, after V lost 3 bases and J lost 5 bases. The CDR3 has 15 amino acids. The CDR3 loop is CATSSHQGTGYGYTF. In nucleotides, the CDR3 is TGTGCCACCAGCAGCCACCAGGGGACAGGGTATGGCTACACCTTC.

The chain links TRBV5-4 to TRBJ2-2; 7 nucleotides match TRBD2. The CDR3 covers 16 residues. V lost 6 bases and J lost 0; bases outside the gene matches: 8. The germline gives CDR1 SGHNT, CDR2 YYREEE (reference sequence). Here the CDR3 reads CASTLGGVTNTGELFF. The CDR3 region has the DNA TGTGCCAGCACCCTGGGGGGGGTCACGAACACCGGGGAGCTGTTTTTT.

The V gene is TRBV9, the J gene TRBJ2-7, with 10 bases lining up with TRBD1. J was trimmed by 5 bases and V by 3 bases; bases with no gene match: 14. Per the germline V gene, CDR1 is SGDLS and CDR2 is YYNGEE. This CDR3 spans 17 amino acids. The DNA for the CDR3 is TGTGCCAGCAGCGCGGGACAGGGGTTTTCGCCAGACCACGAGCAGTACTTC. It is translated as CASSAGQGFSPDHEQYF.

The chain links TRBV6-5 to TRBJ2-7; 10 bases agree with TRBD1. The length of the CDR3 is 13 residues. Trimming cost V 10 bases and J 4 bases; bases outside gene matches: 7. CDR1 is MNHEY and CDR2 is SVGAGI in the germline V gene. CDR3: CATTRDRGYEQYF. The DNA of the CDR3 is TGTGCCACCACCCGGGACAGGGGATACGAGCAGTACTTC.

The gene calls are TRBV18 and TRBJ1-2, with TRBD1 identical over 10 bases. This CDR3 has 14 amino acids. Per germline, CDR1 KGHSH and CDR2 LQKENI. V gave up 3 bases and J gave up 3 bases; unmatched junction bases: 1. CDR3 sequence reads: CASSPGTGDYGYTF. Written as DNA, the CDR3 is TGTGCCAGCTCACCCGGGACAGGGGACTATGGCTACACCTTC. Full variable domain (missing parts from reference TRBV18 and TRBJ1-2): NAGVMQNPRHLVRRRGQEARLRCSPMKGHSHVYWYRQLPEEGLKFMVYLQKENIIDESGMPKERFSAEFPKEGPSILRIQQVVRGDSAAYFCASSPGTGDYGYTFGSGTRLTVV.